This T cell receptor beta chain stems from a study of cytomegalovirus exposure and HLA in healthy donors (dated by TCRdb to between 2016 and 2019). Concerning the study at large: According to an earlier analysis of 550 to 750 of the donors, about 179 million T cells yielded roughly 110 million unique TCR beta sequences and about 280 Gb of sequence data. Among the roughly 400 genotyped donors, around 79% belonged to the genetic ancestry cluster associated with self-reported Caucasian donors. About 280 gigabases of sequencing data and roughly 80 million unique TCR sequences made up an early release that covered 500 to 700 HLA-typed donors. Among some 400 genotyped donors of the cohort, an average of around 240,000 unique TCR beta nucleotide sequences was sequenced per donor, of which 15% to 20% were non-productive. In a later genetic analysis, genome-wide SNP genotypes for about 55% of the roughly 670 donors were used, and that subset was treated as a discovery cohort. An earlier analysis of fewer than 750 of the donors used high-throughput TCR beta sequencing to judge whether each TCR beta V gene segment behaved as functional or pseudogenic. HLA typing covered class I and class II loci at four-digit resolution. A handful of DR-DQ haplotypes were treated as single units for association and clustering because of strong linkage in the cohort. Donor age, sex, ethnicity and CMV serostatus were compiled alongside the repertoire data. Every repertoire in the discovery cohort had been generated on one and the same sequencing platform. The study combined high-throughput TCR immunosequencing, statistical association of individual TCRs with disease status, and machine learning to predict cytomegalovirus infection status. The number of donors typed differed by locus, with roughly 620-640 for A, B, C, DRB1 and DQB1, 522 for DQA1, about 610 for DPA1, and 450 to 480 for DPB1. A later analysis re-analyzed previously published TCR beta repertoires from several hundred donors and added high-resolution HLA genotyping to study TCR occurrence patterns. In addition to the first cohort of roughly 700 subjects, a separate validation cohort of 120 different subjects was used. The aim of the study was to test whether cataloging public T cell receptors could identify signatures of past pathogen exposure. The later analysis used no new phenotypic data to find candidate immune exposures, relying instead on TCR beta sequences and their occurrence across donors. The study profiled the T cell repertoires of about 720 subjects by immunosequencing and related them to cytomegalovirus serostatus.

Library generation was performed with the immunoSEQ multiplex PCR assay. A mixture of 60 forward primers for TCR Vbeta segments and 13 reverse primers for TCR Jbeta segments was used in the multiplex PCR. The CDR3 region of rearranged TCR beta genes was amplified from genomic DNA with a multiplex PCR assay. Amplified TCR beta libraries were sequenced as 87-base-pair reads on the Illumina HiSeq System. In the source study's methods: A later analysis counted approximately 74 million unique TCR beta chains across the roughly 700 repertoires, and 9 million to 14 million of these chains were shared by at least two donors. Raw reads were error-corrected and collapsed into unique sequences with a nearest-neighbor algorithm that merged closely related sequences to remove PCR and sequencing errors. To assign V, D and J gene segments, CDR3 sequences were aligned to IMGT reference sequences. For a sequence to be retained, a match of at least six nucleotides was required to both a V gene segment and a J gene segment. A rearrangement was called productive if the CDR3 had no stop codons and remained in frame with V and J, and every other rearrangement was called non-productive. Following IMGT convention, CDR3 was defined as the stretch from the second conserved V-encoded cysteine up to the conserved J-encoded phenylalanine. The earlier analysis of about 500 of the donors excluded sequences that lacked an unambiguous match to a single V gene segment. An earlier analysis of approximately 590 of the donors classified V segments as functional when productive rearrangements were above 56.7% and as segregating when the standard deviation between donors was above 5%. A statistical classification framework was developed to diagnose cytomegalovirus status using the catalog of TCR beta chain sequences. A later analysis assigned V and J genes by comparing TCR nucleotide sequences with IMGT/GENE-DB human TR gene sequences. A later analysis assigned CDR3 sequences and most-parsimonious VDJ recombination scenarios with the TCRdist pipeline. A later analysis defined each TCR beta chain by its CDR3 amino acid sequence plus V-gene family, and excluded reads lacking a unique V-gene family. A later analysis removed roughly 590 highly shared, low-generation-probability nucleotide sequences to deal with suspected cross-contamination and a sequencing artifact. In a later analysis, a clonal expansion index was calculated for each public chain from normalized within-repertoire ranks of inferred template counts. Generation probabilities in a later analysis came from a VDJ recombination model fitted to out-of-frame rearrangements, and those results were checked against IGoR. In a later analysis, TCR-TCR, TCR-HLA and TCR-CMV co-occurrence was scored with hypergeometric tests, and a repertoire-size bias correction was applied to TCR pairs. In a later analysis, false discovery rates were estimated by permuting HLA or CMV assignments 20 times. In a later analysis, co-occurring TCRs were grouped using DBSCAN, and TCRdist sequence similarity was added for clustering within HLA-allele-positive subsets. For co-occurrence clustering, repertoires with fewer than 30,000 or more than 120,000 public chains were excluded, along with 5 or 6 repertoires with anomalous nucleotide sharing. TCRdb retrieved this table from immuneACCESS and kept in-frame rearrangements only. Not all clones are present; in checked studies, unresolved V genes account for under half, and no reason is known for the remainder. Clone size and the V and J calls come from that table; the DNA yielded D and trimming. This sample's table has entries for tens of thousands of clones. 3% to 3.5% of the sample belongs to the ten largest clones.

Overall study results and their limits: The cohort was sequenced for TCR beta chains only, and without alpha or paired-chain data the features that could be detected were limited. The authors suggested that the approach could potentially be generalized to other disease states and immunological phenotypes. According to a later genetic analysis, donors in an Asian-associated ancestry cluster had fewer N-insertions in productive TCRs than the approximately 610-donor mean. In an earlier analysis of some 550 of the donors, most TCR beta V segments were observed in productive rearrangements about 90% or about 30% of the time, broadly matching IMGT annotations. A later analysis found that most CMV-associated TCR beta chains appeared HLA-restricted, with HLA associations seemingly driven largely by CMV exposure. Most TCR sequences were observed very rarely across donors, whereas some public TCRs were present in many individuals. Compared with equally common non-associated chains, HLA-associated TCR beta chains in a later analysis were more clonally expanded and had lower generation probabilities. A further reported finding was that TCR beta sequences accurately predicted the HLA-A and HLA-B alleles for most subjects in the first cohort. In the study, around 160 TCR beta chains were listed as associated with cytomegalovirus. Roughly uniform sequencing depth across donors was assumed in presence/absence analyses, although this assumption may not hold. Fewer than 20 rarely observed V segments, including chromosome 9 orphons, were excluded from the earlier analysis of about 500 of the donors because counts were too low. Assigning TCR associations to individual alleles was difficult when HLA alleles, especially DR and DQ, strongly co-occurred. In both the original and validation cohorts, the classifier was reported to diagnose cytomegalovirus status with high specificity and sensitivity. Linkage disequilibrium might explain the correlated functional status among segregating V segments, but an unknown experimental factor could not be ruled out. A later genetic analysis associated a missense DCLRE1C variant with V-gene and J-gene trimming of TCR beta chains, and an independent cohort replicated the association. The only immune exposure information available for the cohort was CMV serostatus. Specific HLA alleles were associated with 15,000 to 20,000 TCR beta sequences at a false discovery rate of 0.05 in a later analysis. According to a later analysis, parvovirus B19, influenza, CMV and Epstein-Barr virus appeared linked to several top co-occurrence clusters. The sequencing pipeline was judged likely to have produced a cluster of highly shared sequence variants as a technical artifact. In vitro tests confirmed that a few of the cytomegalovirus-associated TCR beta chains recognize cytomegalovirus antigens. In a later analysis, the rate of TCR association differed among HLA loci, with DRB1 alleles having the most associated TCRs and HLA-C alleles having the fewest. Because HLA typing was missing for some donors at each locus, association tests included only the typed subset.

In total, around 600 healthy bone marrow donors made up the cohort. At the time of sampling, all cohort members were nominally healthy, though unrecorded immune exposures were likely present. The donor was CMV seropositive and was included in the group of approximately 310 seropositive cohort members. Each donor provided a peripheral blood sample, and peripheral blood mononuclear cells were used for TCR beta sequencing. The Qiagen DNeasy Blood Extraction Kit was used to extract genomic DNA from the blood cell samples. About this clone: The antigen it binds to is not known.

Sequencing was performed on PBMCs. This clonotype originated in a woman between 35 and 50 years old in good health and CMV-seropositive.

The CDR3 region: CASSLDVSVPGYEQYF. The bases read TGTGCCAGCAGTTTAGACGTCAGCGTCCCGGGCTACGAGCAGTACTTC. This chain joins TRBV28 to TRBJ2-7; no D segment can be confidently identified. The CDR3 contains 16 residues, cysteine and phenylalanine counted. Solely the CDR3 DNA is kept, with 48 bases framed from the first base. CDR1 and CDR2 are read off the germline V gene as MDHEN and SYDVKM. V is cut by 2 bases and J by 3 bases, and the space between the germline ends is 17 bases.